The TCR beta chain described here comes from a study of naive and memory T cell subsets. After the first PCR, alpha and beta chain libraries were processed separately. Cells stained for CD3, CD4, CD8, CD45RA, CD27 and viability were sorted into four CD45RA/CD27 subsets. EMRA cells were CD45RA+CD27-, and effector memory cells CD45RA-CD27-. This CDR3 spans 13 amino acids. Germline V CDR1 and CDR2: LGHDT, YNNKEL (reference sequence). The V gene lost 5 bases and the J gene lost 5 bases, with 12 bases spanning the gap. The beta constant-region primer was an equimolar mix of two oligonucleotides covering TRBC1 and TRBC2. Nested alpha and beta constant-region primers with the SP2 primer drove four PCR rounds on ligated cDNA. Ligation attached a single-stranded oligonucleotide with a 12-nucleotide UMI and the SP2 primer to the cDNA 3' end. Via MiXCR, TCRdb re-called the UMI-ligation and nested PCR reads, giving one row per CDR3 protein. Of fewer than 3,500 distinct CDR3 sequences in the sample, 5.2% were seen once.

This clonotype was counted many times. Material for sequencing was CD4+ TEMRA cells from blood. The subset here: effector memory re-expressing CD45RA, CD45RA+ CD27-. The V and J genes are TRBV3-1 and TRBJ2-5, with unresolved D. This receptor was taken from a human donor in good health. The CDR3: CASSFFPRETQYF. DNA of the CDR3: TGTGCCAGCAGCTTCTTTCCCAGGGAGACCCAGTACTTC.